This entry features one TCR beta chain sequence. The antigen remains undetermined. The entry originates in a study of cytomegalovirus exposure and HLA in healthy donors. Overall study context: Out of fewer than 400 genotyped donors, 81% belonged to the Caucasian-associated ancestry cluster. Whole-study results and caveats: A later analysis by the authors found several of the most significant clusters apparently linked to common viral pathogens.

Everyone who donated was a healthy bone marrow donor. Vbeta (60) and Jbeta (13) primers were used in the PCR. The table came from immunoSEQ multiplex PCR; TCRdb's copy has only in-frame clones and leaves some out. The data hold around 140,000 clones, with roughly 70% observed a single time. From germline, CDR1 is SGDLS and CDR2 YYNGEE. The CDR3 extends over 15 amino acids. V shed 2 bases and J shed 0 bases, with 11 bases lying between them. The sequenced sample consisted of PBMCs. The receptor comes from a man in his fifties or sixties in good health and CMV-seropositive. V gene TRBV9 combines with J gene TRBJ1-1; TRBD1 is a possible D gene (6 bases). The CDR3 reads CASSVIQGLNTEAFF. The CDR3 nucleotides read TGTGCCAGCAGCGTCATACAGGGCTTGAACACTGAAGCTTTCTTT.